The 5 T cell receptor beta chains presented below share a single source sample, sequenced in a study of cytomegalovirus exposure and HLA in healthy donors. The protocol was immunoSEQ multiplex PCR, while the TCRdb copy is restricted to in-frame clones and leaves out a portion. The sample contains approximately 190,000 clones, about 80% of which appear only once. The material sequenced was PBMCs. These receptors all stem from a man between 18 and 29 years old in good health and CMV-seropositive.

This rearrangement joins TRBV29-1 to TRBJ2-7; 13 bases are a match to TRBD2. The V gene's germline CDR1 is SQVTM and CDR2 ANQGSEA. With V trimmed by 0 bases and J by 5 bases, 4 bases remained unmatched. This CDR3 has 15 residues. The CDR3: CSVEDRTSGRHEQYF. The DNA for the CDR3 is TGCAGCGTTGAAGATAGGACTAGCGGGAGACACGAGCAGTACTTC.

CDR3 in amino acids: CASSMVTGKETQYF. The CDR3 region has the DNA TGTGCCAGTAGTATGGTGACAGGGAAAGAGACCCAGTACTTC. The J gene is TRBJ2-5, the V gene TRBV19, with 7 bases aligning to TRBD1. This CDR3 region has 14 residues. Germline V lookup: CDR1 LNHDA, CDR2 SQIVND (reference sequence). The trim removed 3 bases at V and 3 bases at J, leaving 4 bases unmatched.

The chain links TRBV27 to TRBJ2-1; 9 bases agree with TRBD2. V gave up 7 bases and J gave up 7 bases; unmatched junction bases: 11. This CDR3 region has 15 residues. Germline lookup yields CDR1 MNHEY and CDR2 SMNVEV (reference sequence). CDR3 region: CASIRVASGKNEQFF. CDR3 DNA: TGTGCCAGCATCCGGGTGGCTAGCGGGAAGAATGAGCAGTTCTTC.

A note on this clone: At one end, the junction sequence differs from germline, possibly due to a read error. The same CDR3 arises from other DNA sequences in this sample as well. The chain carries TRBV4-2 and TRBJ2-7; D might be TRBD2 (5 bases). Germline V gene data show CDR1 as LGHNA and CDR2 as YNFKEQ. The CDR3 sequence is 15 residues long. CDR3 DNA: TGTGCCAGCAGCCAAGATGAGGGAAGCTCCTACGAGCAGTACTTT. It translates to CASSQDEGSSYEQYF.

There are a few counts of this clone. The chain is built from TRBV10-3 and TRBJ2-6; possible D gene TRBD1, 6 bases. The CDR3 length is 16 residues. Germline CDR1 ENHRY, CDR2 SYGVKD. Deletions cut 2 bases from V and 0 bases from J, with 8 bases between. The CDR3 spells CAISERGGSGANVLTF. In nucleotides, the CDR3 is TGTGCCATCAGTGAGAGAGGGGGCTCTGGGGCCAACGTCCTGACTTTC.